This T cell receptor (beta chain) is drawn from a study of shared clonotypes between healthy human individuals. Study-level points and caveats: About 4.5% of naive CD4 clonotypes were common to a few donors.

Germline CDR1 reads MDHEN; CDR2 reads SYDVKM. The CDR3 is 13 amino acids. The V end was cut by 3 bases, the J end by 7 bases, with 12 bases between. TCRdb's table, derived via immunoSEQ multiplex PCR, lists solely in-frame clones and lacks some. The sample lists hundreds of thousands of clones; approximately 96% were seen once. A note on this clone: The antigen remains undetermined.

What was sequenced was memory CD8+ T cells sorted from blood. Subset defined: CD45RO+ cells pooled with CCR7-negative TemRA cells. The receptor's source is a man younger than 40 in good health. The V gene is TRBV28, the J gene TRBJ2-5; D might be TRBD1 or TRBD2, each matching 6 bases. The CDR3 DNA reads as TGTGCCAGCAGTTTCGGGGGCTTGGGGACCCAGTACTTC. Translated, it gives CASSFGGLGTQYF.